These 21 T cell receptor beta chains were all obtained from the same sample, sequenced in a study of cytomegalovirus exposure and HLA in healthy donors. PCR employed 60 Vbeta and 13 Jbeta primers. Generated by immunoSEQ multiplex PCR, the TCRdb table keeps only in-frame clones and is missing some. The sample consists of 170,000 or so clones, about four fifths of them appearing once. The sample taken for sequencing was PBMCs. All receptors come from a girl aged 5 to 17 in good health and CMV-seropositive.

The chain employs TRBV5-5 and TRBJ1-1; TRBD1 is a possible D gene (5 bases). Trimming removed 1 base at V and 7 bases at J, with 14 bases between. Germline CDR1 is SGHKS and CDR2 is YYEKEE (reference sequence). CDR3 length: 14 amino acids. The CDR3 sequence: CASSLQSTDFEAFF. The CDR3 DNA follows: TGTGCCAGCAGCTTGCAATCGACAGACTTTGAAGCTTTCTTT.

This chain links TRBV9 with TRBJ1-5; 7 bases line up with TRBD1. Germline loops: CDR1 SGDLS, CDR2 YYNGEE. This CDR3 has 14 amino acids. The V gene end was trimmed by 3 bases and the J gene end by 5 bases; junction bases not matched to a gene: 5. The CDR3 sequence: CASSENRGDQPQHF. The CDR3 nucleotides are TGTGCCAGCAGCGAAAACAGGGGAGATCAGCCCCAGCATTTT.

The V and J genes are TRBV14 and TRBJ1-3; D gene uncertain. V was cut by 4 bases and J by 7 bases, with 8 bases left in between. This CDR3 comprises 12 residues. CDR1 and CDR2 from the germline V gene are SGHDN and FVKESK. Written as DNA, the CDR3 is TGTGCCAGCAGCCTCCGACTGAACACCATATATTTT. This gives the protein CASSLRLNTIYF.

This clone was observed a handful of times. V is TRBV11-3 and J is TRBJ1-1, with D uncertain. CDR1 and CDR2 from the germline V gene are SGHNT and YENEEA. Trimming stripped 6 bases from V and 0 bases from J, with 11 bases between. The CDR3 is 14 residues long. DNA of the CDR3: TGTGCCAGCAGGGTGGAGGGCGTGAACACTGAAGCTTTCTTT. It specifies CASRVEGVNTEAFF.

The chain employs TRBV5-1 and TRBJ2-2; possible D gene TRBD2, 7 bases. CDR1 is SGHRS, CDR2 YFSETQ, per germline. This CDR3 spans 18 amino acids. Trimming left V 3 bases short and J 2 bases short, with 20 bases between. The CDR3 DNA reads TGCGCCAGCAGCTCCCTCGGGGGCGGGGGTGAAAACACCGGGGAGCTGTTTTTT. Protein sequence: CASSSLGGGGENTGELFF.

The rearrangement joins TRBV6-5 to TRBJ1-2; D unclear. Trimming removed 4 bases from V and 3 bases from J, with 12 bases in between. The germline V gene encodes CDR1 MNHEY and CDR2 SVGAGI. The CDR3 contains 14 residues. CDR3 nucleotide sequence: TGTGCCAGCAGTTCCCACACAGACCACTATGGCTACACCTTC. Its protein is CASSSHTDHYGYTF.

This clone appeared once. The chain recombines TRBV6-5 with TRBJ1-5, with D maybe TRBD1 (5 bases). Germline CDR1 is MNHEY and CDR2 is SVGAGI. Trimming took off 4 bases at V and 11 bases at J, with 9 bases between the two ends. This CDR3 has 11 amino acids. The CDR3: CASSSEGSQHF. CDR3 bases: TGTGCCAGCAGTTCGGAGGGGTCCCAGCATTTT.

This chain joins TRBV2 and TRBJ1-5; TRBD1 aligns across 7 bases. Germline assignment: CDR1 SNHLY and CDR2 FYNNEI. The V segment lost 3 bases and the J segment 2 bases; nucleotides outside the gene matches: 1. The CDR3 length is 14 residues. CDR3 nucleotides: TGTGCCAGCAGTGACGGGACAGGCAATCAGCCCCAGCATTTT. Translated, it gives CASSDGTGNQPQHF. Together with reference TRBV2 and TRBJ1-5, the CDR3 gives the full variable domain: EPEVTQTPSHQVTQMGQEVILRCVPISNHLYFYWYRQILGQKVEFLVSFYNNEISEKSEIFDDQFSVERPDGSNFTLKIRSTKLEDSAMYFCASSDGTGNQPQHFGDGTRLSIL.

The chain uses TRBV2 and TRBJ1-1; D remains unclear. CDR1 is SNHLY and CDR2 is FYNNEI in the germline V gene. The germline V and J ends were trimmed by 7 bases and 7 bases, with 13 bases remaining between them. This CDR3 is 12 amino acids long. CDR3 bases: TGTGCCAGCATCCCCGGGGTCCATGAAGCTTTCTTT. It yields the protein CASIPGVHEAFF.

V and J are TRBV5-6 and TRBJ1-1; 7 nucleotides align to TRBD1. Germline V lookup: CDR1 SGHDT, CDR2 YYEEEE. The CDR3 contains 14 residues. The V segment lost 5 bases and the J segment 2 bases; nucleotides outside the gene matches: 6. This CDR3 is CASRRGTVNTEAFF. The CDR3 DNA is TGTGCCAGCAGACGGGGGACAGTTAACACTGAAGCTTTCTTT.

The J gene is TRBJ2-2, the V gene TRBV12-5; possible D gene TRBD1, 6 bases. The CDR3 length is 13 residues. Germline V lookup: CDR1 LGHNT, CDR2 FRNRAP. V lost 6 bases, J lost 1 base, and 6 bases lay in between. Written as DNA, the CDR3 is TGTGCTAGTGGGACAGGGAACACCGGGGAGCTGTTTTTT. Encoded protein: CASGTGNTGELFF.

The chain couples TRBV6-1 to TRBJ1-6, with D maybe TRBD1 (6 bases). The CDR3 contains 14 residues. The germline V and J ends were trimmed by 7 bases and 9 bases, with 16 bases remaining between them. Per the germline V gene, CDR1 is MNHNS and CDR2 is SASEGT. The CDR3 reads CASMGARASSPLHF. The CDR3 coding sequence is TGTGCCAGCATGGGGGCCCGGGCCTCTTCACCCCTCCACTTT.

The chain combines TRBV2 with TRBJ2-5; D possibly corresponds to TRBD2 (6 bases). V was trimmed by 6 bases and J by 7 bases, leaving 9 bases between them. Germline CDR1 SNHLY, CDR2 FYNNEI. This CDR3 has 11 amino acids. Here the CDR3 reads CASRGGVTQYF. The DNA for the CDR3 is TGTGCCAGCAGGGGGGGAGTGACCCAGTACTTC.

The rearrangement joins TRBV5-6 to TRBJ2-2, with no clear D. In germline, CDR1 is SGHDT, CDR2 YYEEEE. The CDR3 is made up of 13 amino acids. Trimming pared 4 bases from V and 6 bases from J, leaving 10 bases between. The CDR3, as DNA: TGTGCCAGCAGCCCCGAGAGCGCCGGGGAGCTGTTTTTT. Translation: CASSPESAGELFF.

The chain recombines TRBV7-9 with TRBJ1-3, with D tentatively TRBD1 (5 bases). CDR3 length: 14 amino acids. Germline CDR1 is SEHNR and CDR2 is FQNEAQ (reference sequence). Trimming cost V 3 bases and J 4 bases, with 10 bases left between them. CDR3 protein: CASSFQGSGNTIYF. The CDR3 DNA follows: TGTGCCAGCAGCTTCCAGGGTTCAGGAAACACCATATATTTT.

The chain recombines TRBV5-8 with TRBJ2-7; 9 bases are a match to TRBD2. The CDR3 covers 15 residues. Per the germline V gene, CDR1 is SGHTS and CDR2 is YDEGEE. V lost 2 bases, J lost 6 bases, and 9 bases stayed unmatched. CDR3 in DNA: TGTGCCAGCAGCTTTATACTAGCGGGTATAGGCGAGCAGTACTTC. Its translation is CASSFILAGIGEQYF.

The chain combines TRBV5-6 with TRBJ2-4; perhaps TRBD2 as D (5 bases). Per germline, CDR1 SGHDT and CDR2 YYEEEE. Trimming took off 4 bases at V and 0 bases at J, with 20 bases between the two ends. The CDR3 sequence is 18 residues long. The CDR3 is CASSRTLDYTLAKNIQYF. The CDR3 DNA reads as TGTGCCAGCAGCCGGACTCTCGACTACACTTTAGCCAAAAACATTCAGTACTTC.

The V and J genes are TRBV5-5 and TRBJ2-2; weak D call: TRBD1 (5 bases). Germline V gene lookup returns CDR1 SGHKS and CDR2 YYEKEE (reference sequence). V was pared by 0 bases and J by 7 bases, with 7 bases between. The CDR3 contains 13 residues. DNA of the CDR3: TGTGCCAGCAGCTTGGTCCAGGGCGGGGAGCTGTTTTTT. This encodes CASSLVQGGELFF. Based on the CDR3 plus reference TRBV5-5 and TRBJ2-2, the full variable domain is DAGVTQSPTHLIKTRGQQVTLRCSPISGHKSVSWYQQVLGQGPQFIFQYYEKEERGRGNFPDRFSARQFPNYSSELNVNALLLGDSALYLCASSLVQGGELFFGEGSRLTVL.

This clone came up a few times. DNA for the CDR3: TGCGCCAGCAGCTTTGACAGGGCGAATGAAAAACTGTTTTTT. This translates into CASSFDRANEKLFF. The chain has TRBV5-1 and TRBJ1-4; 7 nucleotides agree with TRBD1. The ends lost 2 bases at V and 5 bases at J; junction bases unmatched: 3. Germline CDR1 is SGHRS and CDR2 is YFSETQ. This CDR3 contains 14 residues. Drawing the rest from reference TRBV5-1 and TRBJ1-4, the complete variable domain is KAGVTQTPRYLIKTRGQQVTLSCSPISGHRSVSWYQQTPGQGLQFLFEYFSETQRNKGNFPGRFSGRQFSNSRSEMNVSTLELGDSALYLCASSFDRANEKLFFGSGTQLSVL.

The chain combines TRBV9 with TRBJ1-2; a possible D gene is TRBD1 (5 bases). Per germline, CDR1 SGDLS and CDR2 YYNGEE. The CDR3 totals 15 residues. Trimming removed 0 bases at V and 4 bases at J, with 13 bases between. CDR3 bases: TGTGCCAGCAGCGTAGAGGAGGGACCAAGCTATGGCTACACCTTC. Its protein product is CASSVEEGPSYGYTF.

This chain uses TRBV5-4 with TRBJ1-1; the D gene is possibly TRBD1 (5 bases). The length of the CDR3 is 13 residues. The ends were cut back, 0 bases at V and 10 bases at J, with 13 bases in the middle. CDR1 SGHNT and CDR2 YYREEE come from the germline V gene (reference sequence). The CDR3 sequence: CASSLVGGIGAFF. Written as DNA, the CDR3 is TGTGCCAGCAGCTTGGTCGGGGGTATTGGAGCTTTCTTT.